One and the same sample provided the 23 T cell receptor beta chains below, sequenced in a study of beta chain features in type 1 diabetes. Investigators reverse transcribed all isolated RNA, so they sequenced expressed TCRB transcripts. Assay used: immunoSEQ multiplex PCR; TCRdb lists only in-frame clones, some missing. The table lists around 430,000 clones, 30% of them singletons, with about 0.06% in the top ten. The sequenced sample consisted of naive CD4+ T cells from blood. These receptors were obtained from a man aged 18 to 30 in good health.

The V gene is TRBV4-3, the J gene TRBJ2-5; 8 bases map to TRBD1. The CDR3 consists of 15 residues. The germline V gene has CDR1 LGHNA and CDR2 YSLEER. With 1 base clipped from V and 3 bases from J, the junction kept 4 bases outside the gene matches. CDR3 region: CASSQAGQGEETQYF. CDR3 nucleotides: TGCGCCAGCAGCCAAGCAGGACAGGGTGAAGAGACCCAGTACTTC.

This rearrangement joins TRBV5-1 to TRBJ2-1; a possible D gene is TRBD2 (6 bases). V lost 0 bases, J lost 5 bases, and 9 bases lay in between. There are 14 residues in the CDR3. CDR1 is SGHRS, CDR2 YFSETQ, per germline. Written as DNA, the CDR3 is TGCGCCAGCAGCTTGGGGGACTGGAACAATGAGCAGTTCTTC. Its translation is CASSLGDWNNEQFF.

The chain has TRBV7-2 and TRBJ1-2; D ambiguous. Trimming took 5 bases from V and 2 from J, leaving 9 bases between them. The CDR3 covers 13 residues. CDR1 is SGHTA, CDR2 FQGNSA, per germline. CDR3 residues: CASSPGTNYGYTF. DNA of the CDR3: TGTGCCAGCAGCCCCGGTACCAACTATGGCTACACCTTC.

V and J are TRBV5-6 and TRBJ2-1, with TRBD2 as a possible D gene (7 bases). CDR3 length: 15 amino acids. V was cut by 6 bases and J by 4 bases, with 17 bases left in between. Germline loops: CDR1 SGHDT, CDR2 YYEEEE. CDR3 DNA sequence: TGTGCCAGCACCTTCGGGGGGCTTCGATACAATGAGCAGTTCTTC. It is translated as CASTFGGLRYNEQFF.

The gene calls are TRBV4-3 and TRBJ2-7; 9 bases map to TRBD1. Looked up from germline, CDR1 is LGHNA and CDR2 is YSLEER. This CDR3 is 15 amino acids long. Germline trimming cut 0 bases from V and 0 bases from J; bases unmatched to any gene: 0. The CDR3 region has the DNA TGCGCCAGCAGCCAAGAGACAGGGGGCTCCTACGAGCAGTACTTC. Its translation: CASSQETGGSYEQYF.

Turning to this clone: The identical CDR3 is also encoded by other nucleotide sequences in the sample. V usage is TRBV7-9 and J usage is TRBJ2-1; 8 bases align to TRBD1. Unmatched junction bases numbered 6, after V lost 5 bases and J lost 3 bases. CDR3 size: 15 residues. Germline-derived CDR1 and CDR2 are SEHNR and FQNEAQ (reference sequence). The CDR3 region has the DNA TGTGCCAGCAGCCTGCGAGACAGGGGCTACAATGAGCAGTTCTTC. Protein sequence: CASSLRDRGYNEQFF.

The rearrangement links TRBV13 to TRBJ2-3; TRBD2 agrees at 11 bases. V lost 8 bases, J lost 2 bases, and 3 bases stayed unmatched. CDR1 and CDR2 from the germline V gene are PRHDT and FYEKMQ (reference sequence). CDR3 size: 14 residues. CDR3 residues: CASAGLAVTDTQYF. DNA for the CDR3: TGTGCCAGCGCGGGACTAGCGGTCACAGATACGCAGTATTTT. Using reference TRBV13 and TRBJ2-3 for the parts outside the CDR3, the full variable domain is AAGVIQSPRHLIKEKRETATLKCYPIPRHDTVYWYQQGPGQDPQFLISFYEKMQSDKGSIPDRFSAQQFSDYHSELNMSSLELGDSALYFCASAGLAVTDTQYFGPGTRLTVL.

This clone was counted a few times. This chain uses TRBV9 with TRBJ2-7; 13 bases are a match to TRBD2. The J segment lost 3 bases and the V segment lost 0 bases, leaving 9 bases of the junction unmatched. This CDR3 contains 18 residues. The germline CDR1 and CDR2 sequences are SGDLS and YYNGEE. CDR3 region: CASSVGLAGGPGDYEQYF. CDR3 in DNA: TGTGCCAGCAGCGTAGGACTAGCGGGAGGCCCCGGGGACTACGAGCAGTACTTC.

In its sample, this clone was seen a few times. CDR3 in amino acids: CASSSVTDTQYF. The CDR3 bases are TGTGCCAGCAGTTCGGTCACAGATACGCAGTATTTT. This rearrangement joins TRBV28 to TRBJ2-3; D remains ambiguous. The CDR3 is made up of 12 amino acids. The V gene lost 4 bases and the J gene lost 2 bases, with 4 bases spanning the gap. Per the germline V gene, CDR1 is MDHEN and CDR2 is SYDVKM.

In its sample, this clone was seen once. The chain combines TRBV5-1 with TRBJ2-3, with a tentative D call TRBD2 (6 bases). This CDR3 is 15 amino acids long. Germline lookup yields CDR1 SGHRS and CDR2 YFSETQ. Trimming stripped 6 bases from V and 1 base from J, with 15 bases between. CDR3 coding DNA: TGCGCCAGCACCTCTACTGAGCGGGGCACAGATACGCAGTATTTT. It codes for CASTSTERGTDTQYF. Full variable domain (missing parts from reference TRBV5-1 and TRBJ2-3): KAGVTQTPRYLIKTRGQQVTLSCSPISGHRSVSWYQQTPGQGLQFLFEYFSETQRNKGNFPGRFSGRQFSNSRSEMNVSTLELGDSALYLCASTSTERGTDTQYFGPGTRLTVL.

This rearrangement joins TRBV4-3 to TRBJ2-1, with 11 bases aligning to TRBD2. After removal of 4 bases from V and 4 bases from J, the junction contained 3 bases not matched to a gene. The germline gives CDR1 LGHNA, CDR2 YSLEER. The length of the CDR3 is 15 residues. DNA for the CDR3: TGCGCCAGCAGCCCGGGACTAGCGGCTTACAATGAGCAGTTCTTC. As protein: CASSPGLAAYNEQFF.

This sequence joins TRBV7-8 and TRBJ2-4; D is ambiguous. Germline CDR1 reads SGHVS; CDR2 reads FQNEAQ. The CDR3 consists of 18 residues. The ends were cut back, 5 bases at V and 0 bases at J, with 20 bases in the middle. The CDR3 loop is CASSPSSSILLAKNIQYF. DNA for the CDR3: TGTGCCAGCAGCCCCTCGTCCTCGATACTCTTAGCCAAAAACATTCAGTACTTC.

This clone was detected a few times. The chain combines TRBV28 with TRBJ2-6; D gene unclear. Trimming removed 3 bases at V and 2 bases at J, with 2 bases between. The germline V gene has CDR1 MDHEN and CDR2 SYDVKM. The CDR3 sequence is 13 residues long. The DNA of the CDR3 is TGTGCCAGCAGTTTTCCTGGGGCCAACGTCCTGACTTTC. Protein: CASSFPGANVLTF.

The chain recombines TRBV25-1 with TRBJ2-7; TRBD2 is a possible D gene (6 bases). Trimming left V 3 bases short and J 2 bases short, with 11 bases between. The CDR3 runs 14 residues. Germline CDR1 is MGHDK and CDR2 is SYGVNS. CDR3: CASSEGLGAYEQYF. The CDR3 nucleotides read TGTGCCAGCAGTGAGGGACTTGGGGCCTACGAGCAGTACTTC.

The table lists this clone with a few counts. The rearrangement uses TRBV29-1 and TRBJ2-1; 8 bases line up with TRBD2. Germline V gene sequence: CDR1 SQVTM, CDR2 ANQGSEA. Unmatched junction bases numbered 4, after V lost 3 bases and J lost 3 bases. The CDR3 runs to 14 residues. CDR3 DNA sequence: TGCAGCGTTGATTGGCGGGAGGTCTACAATGAGCAGTTCTTC. Encoded protein: CSVDWREVYNEQFF.

This chain links TRBV13 with TRBJ2-2; the D is unclear. V lost 2 bases and J 0 bases, leaving 13 bases between the germline ends. This CDR3 has 17 amino acids. Germline-derived CDR1 and CDR2 are PRHDT and FYEKMQ (reference sequence). CDR3 in DNA: TGTGCCAGCAGCTTAAAACCGACTTTGTCGAACACCGGGGAGCTGTTTTTT. Translation gives CASSLKPTLSNTGELFF.

This chain joins TRBV28 and TRBJ2-5; D is possibly TRBD1 or TRBD2 (6 bases each). V lost 2 bases and J 5 bases, leaving 18 bases between the germline ends. This CDR3 has 16 residues. From germline, CDR1 is MDHEN and CDR2 SYDVKM. CDR3 coding DNA: TGTGCCAGCAGTTTACTGGGGGGCGAAAATCGGGAGACCCAGTACTTC. Its translation: CASSLLGGENRETQYF.

The chain carries TRBV7-2 and TRBJ1-1, with unresolved D. Trimming pared 5 bases from V and 0 bases from J, leaving 13 bases between. This CDR3 has 15 residues. The germline gives CDR1 SGHTA, CDR2 FQGNSA. CDR3 nucleotides: TGTGCCAGCAGCGCCCTTGTGGGAGTGAACACTGAAGCTTTCTTT. Its translation is CASSALVGVNTEAFF.

The chain employs TRBV29-1 and TRBJ1-1; possibly TRBD1 for D (6 bases). Deletions cut 7 bases from V and 2 bases from J, with 14 bases between. Germline CDR1 reads SQVTM; CDR2 reads ANQGSEA. The CDR3 contains 13 residues. The chain's CDR3 is CSGRLGGNTEAFF. For the CDR3, the DNA is TGCAGCGGACGGTTAGGGGGTAACACTGAAGCTTTCTTT.

The chain is built from TRBV4-3 and TRBJ2-7; 9 nucleotides match TRBD1. Germline CDR1 is LGHNA and CDR2 is YSLEER. This CDR3 is built from 15 residues. Trimming took 4 bases from V and 6 from J; bases not matched to a gene: 10. In nucleotides, the CDR3 is TGCGCCAGCAGCCCAAGTACCGGGACAGGGCTCGAGCAGTACTTC. Residues: CASSPSTGTGLEQYF.

The chain has TRBV6-1 and TRBJ2-4; TRBD2 might be the D (5 bases). The CDR3 length is 14 residues. Germline CDR1 reads MNHNS; CDR2 reads SASEGT. The V and J ends lost 1 base and 7 bases respectively, with 11 bases between them. The CDR3: CASSEDTRVNIQYF. CDR3 nucleotides: TGTGCCAGCAGTGAAGATACTAGAGTCAACATTCAGTACTTC.

The chain is built from TRBV7-2 and TRBJ2-3; D is undetermined. V lost 1 base, J lost 3 bases, and 11 bases lay in between. The CDR3 is 15 residues long. CDR1 and CDR2 (germline): SGHTA, FQGNSA. This CDR3 is CASSLVGLWTDTQYF. In nucleotides, the CDR3 is TGTGCCAGCAGCTTAGTTGGTTTGTGGACAGATACGCAGTATTTT.

This clone was counted a few times. V gene TRBV4-1 combines with J gene TRBJ2-3, with 7 nucleotides matching TRBD2. Trimming took 1 base from V and 4 from J; bases not matched to a gene: 2. CDR1 and CDR2 from the germline V gene are MGHRA and YSYEKL. The CDR3 extends over 14 amino acids. In DNA form, the CDR3 reads TGCGCCAGCAGCCAAGGAGCGGGGTCAGATACGCAGTATTTT. Its protein product is CASSQGAGSDTQYF.